In this sample, the clone carrying this T cell receptor (beta chain) turned up many times. Antigen specificity is unknown. It was uncontrolled infection, other autoimmune disease, pregnancy or lactation that excluded patients. Diagnoses used clinical symptoms, serum thyroxine and TRAb, thyroid ultrasound and orbital computed tomography. Per germline, CDR1 SGHAT and CDR2 FQNNGV. Trimming took 1 base from V and 0 from J; bases not matched to a gene: 7. The CDR3 spans 19 residues. RNA transcripts yielded amplified TCR beta CDR3 regions. Using the HTBI primer set, a first-round RT-PCR was run on the TCR CDR3. TCRdb reprocessed the multiplex PCR reads via MiXCR and lists one record per CDR3 protein. The sample carries about 570,000 distinct CDR3 sequences, 14% recorded once. This record belongs to a study of T cells in Graves' hyperthyroidism and ophthalmopathy. In the study overall: Peripheral blood was drawn at first diagnosis, prior to all treatment. General study points: With a median lead of around 6.7 months before onset, the model predicted ophthalmopathy.

The TCR sequence derives from a woman in her thirties or forties with Graves' hyperthyroidism. This rearrangement joins TRBV11-2 to TRBJ2-1, with 12 nucleotides matching TRBD2. Sequencing input: blood. As DNA, the CDR3 is TGTGCCAGCAGCTTAGGGGCTAGCGGGAGGGGAAGCTCCTACAATGAGCAGTTCTTC. Translation gives CASSLGASGRGSSYNEQFF.